These 18 T cell receptor beta chains originate from one sample sequenced in a study of beta chain features in type 1 diabetes. Reverse transcribing all isolated RNA meant expressed TCRB transcripts were sequenced. Assay: immunoSEQ multiplex PCR; the TCRdb copy retains only in-frame clones and omits some. The sample yields some 40,000 clones, over 45% seen once. The specimen was central memory CD4+ T cells from blood. Receptor source: a woman between 18 and 29 years old in good health.

This rearrangement joins TRBV6-6 to TRBJ2-6, with D unclear. CDR3 length equals 16 residues. The ends were cut back, 7 bases at V and 0 bases at J, with 13 bases in the middle. The germline V gene encodes CDR1 MNHNY and CDR2 SVGAGI (reference sequence). CDR3 protein: CASTDFVASGANVLTF. CDR3 bases: TGTGCCAGCACCGACTTTGTGGCCTCTGGGGCCAACGTCCTGACTTTC.

The chain uses TRBV9 and TRBJ1-2; 7 bases match TRBD1. V shed 0 bases, J shed 1 base, and the junction held 9 bases outside the gene matches. The length of the CDR3 is 17 residues. Germline-derived CDR1 and CDR2 are SGDLS and YYNGEE. The CDR3 DNA sequence: TGTGCCAGCAGCGTAGGGATCCCGGGACAGTATAACTATGGCTACACCTTC. Translating it yields CASSVGIPGQYNYGYTF.

This clone has a handful of counts. The chain couples TRBV19 to TRBJ2-1; D possibly corresponds to TRBD2 (5 bases). The V and J ends lost 5 bases and 0 bases respectively, with 14 bases between them. CDR1 is LNHDA and CDR2 is SQIVND in the germline V gene (reference sequence). The CDR3 consists of 16 residues. This CDR3 reads CASSFGLVSSYNEQFF. The DNA of the CDR3 is TGTGCCAGTAGTTTCGGACTCGTCAGCTCCTACAATGAGCAGTTCTTC. The variable domain in full, with the rest retrieved from reference TRBV19 and TRBJ2-1, is DGGITQSPKYLFRKEGQNVTLSCEQNLNHDAMYWYRQDPGQGLRLIYYSQIVNDFQKGDIAEGYSVSREKKESFPLTVTSAQKNPTAFYLCASSFGLVSSYNEQFFGPGTRLTVL.

This sequence joins TRBV7-9 and TRBJ2-2, with D perhaps matching TRBD1 (6 bases). Germline CDR1 is SEHNR and CDR2 is FQNEAQ (reference sequence). The CDR3 spans 13 residues. Trimming pared 4 bases from V and 10 bases from J, leaving 13 bases between. CDR3 residues: CASSSTGFQELFF. The CDR3, as DNA: TGTGCCAGCAGCTCCACAGGGTTTCAGGAGCTGTTTTTT.

The chain has TRBV11-3 and TRBJ2-1; 7 bases are shared with TRBD1. Germline V gives CDR1 SGHNT, CDR2 YENEEA. This CDR3 region has 16 residues. Trimming removed 1 base from V and 6 bases from J; junction bases left unmatched: 9. The CDR3 loop is CASSLGSLTGVNEQFF. The CDR3 DNA reads as TGTGCCAGCAGCTTAGGTAGCCTAACAGGGGTCAATGAGCAGTTCTTC.

The chain combines TRBV7-8 with TRBJ1-1; perhaps TRBD1 as D (6 bases). V lost 9 bases, J lost 2 bases, and 16 bases lay in between. The germline CDR1 and CDR2 sequences are SGHVS and FQNEAQ. The CDR3 has 14 amino acids. CDR3 region: CASSWGQGNTEAFF. The CDR3 DNA sequence: TGTGCCAGTTCGTGGGGGCAGGGAAACACTGAAGCTTTCTTT.

This clone occurred a few times. The chain links TRBV7-3 to TRBJ2-7, with D possibly being TRBD1 (5 bases). The CDR3 consists of 15 residues. The germline V gene has CDR1 SGHTA and CDR2 FQGTGA. Deletions cut 2 bases from V and 2 bases from J, with 13 bases between. CDR3 sequence: CASSLQAGYAYEQYF. The CDR3 DNA is TGTGCCAGCAGCTTACAGGCAGGGTACGCCTACGAGCAGTACTTC.

The rearrangement links TRBV10-3 to TRBJ2-2, with a possible D match to TRBD2 (5 bases). The ends were cut back, 7 bases at V and 3 bases at J, with 12 bases in the middle. CDR1 ENHRY and CDR2 SYGVKD come from the germline V gene. The CDR3 extends over 14 amino acids. In DNA form, the CDR3 reads TGTGCCATCAAACCCATCGGGGACACCGGGGAGCTGTTTTTT. It specifies CAIKPIGDTGELFF.

This clone was counted a few times. Other nucleotide sequences from this sample produce the same CDR3. The chain is built from TRBV5-4 and TRBJ1-1, with D unresolved. The V gene's germline CDR1 is SGHNT and CDR2 YYREEE (reference sequence). The CDR3 runs 13 residues. Trimming removed 0 bases from V and 8 bases from J, with 11 bases in between. CDR3 nucleotide sequence: TGTGCCAGCAGCTTGGATTCGAGCTCAGAAGCTTTCTTT. Amino acid sequence: CASSLDSSSEAFF.

This chain joins TRBV10-3 and TRBJ2-7, with 9 nucleotides matching TRBD1. The V gene end was trimmed by 0 bases and the J gene end by 5 bases; junction bases not matched to a gene: 14. The V gene's germline CDR1 is ENHRY and CDR2 SYGVKD. This CDR3 is built from 18 residues. CDR3 region: CAISESMRYRDRDNEQYF. Here the CDR3 DNA reads TGTGCCATCAGTGAGTCGATGAGGTACCGGGACAGGGATAACGAGCAGTACTTC.

This clone was observed a single time. The genes are TRBV5-4 and TRBJ2-7; 8 positions agree with TRBD1. CDR1 SGHNT and CDR2 YYREEE come from the germline V gene (reference sequence). CDR3 length equals 15 residues. Germline trimming cut 4 bases from V and 0 bases from J; bases unmatched to any gene: 6. Here the CDR3 reads CASSHDRGLSYEQYF. DNA for the CDR3: TGTGCCAGCAGCCACGACAGGGGACTCTCCTACGAGCAGTACTTC. The full variable domain, in which reference TRBV5-4 and TRBJ2-7 provide the parts outside the CDR3, is ETGVTQSPTHLIKTRGQQVTLRCSSQSGHNTVSWYQQALGQGPQFIFQYYREEENGRGNFPPRFSGLQFPNYSSELNVNALELDDSALYLCASSHDRGLSYEQYFGPGTRLTVT.

The chain recombines TRBV30 with TRBJ1-6; D remains ambiguous. The germline V gene has CDR1 GTSNPN and CDR2 SVGIG (reference sequence). This CDR3 is 15 amino acids long. Trimming removed 2 bases at V and 3 bases at J, with 11 bases between. CDR3 loop: CAWSPGSRYNSPLHF. The CDR3, as DNA: TGTGCCTGGAGTCCCGGTTCACGCTATAATTCACCCCTCCACTTT.

This clone was detected a few times. The chain links TRBV4-2 to TRBJ2-1, with 9 bases fitting TRBD2. The CDR3 has 14 residues. Germline CDR1 LGHNA, CDR2 YNFKEQ. The V gene end was trimmed by 4 bases and the J gene end by 8 bases; junction bases not matched to a gene: 6. CDR3 sequence (DNA): TGTGCCAGCAGCCCTAGCGGGGACACCCATGAGCAGTTCTTC. Encoded protein: CASSPSGDTHEQFF.

This clone has more than one count but fewer than ten. V and J are TRBV10-3 and TRBJ2-5; a possible D gene is TRBD2 (6 bases). The V end lost 5 bases, the J end lost 3 bases, and 13 bases lay between the germline ends. Per germline, CDR1 ENHRY and CDR2 SYGVKD. The CDR3 contains 14 residues. The CDR3 DNA follows: TGTGCCATCAGTCTGTCGGGGGAAGAAGAGACCCAGTACTTC. Its protein product is CAISLSGEEETQYF.

In this sample, this clone turned up a few times. The chain is built from TRBV13 and TRBJ2-3, with 8 bases aligning to TRBD1. Losses at the gene ends were 1 base for V and 4 bases for J; bases not matched to a gene: 7. The CDR3 sequence is 16 residues long. The germline gives CDR1 PRHDT, CDR2 FYEKMQ (reference sequence). The CDR3 region has the DNA TGTGCCAGCAGCTTAGTCGGCCAGGGGGCTCCAGATACGCAGTATTTT. The encoded protein is CASSLVGQGAPDTQYF. Full variable domain (rest looked up from reference TRBV13 and TRBJ2-3): AAGVIQSPRHLIKEKRETATLKCYPIPRHDTVYWYQQGPGQDPQFLISFYEKMQSDKGSIPDRFSAQQFSDYHSELNMSSLELGDSALYFCASSLVGQGAPDTQYFGPGTRLTVL.

The chain carries TRBV30 and TRBJ1-5, with TRBD1 matching over 7 bases. Germline CDR1 and CDR2: GTSNPN and SVGIG (reference sequence). The V gene end was trimmed by 0 bases and the J gene end by 8 bases; junction bases not matched to a gene: 7. The CDR3 is 14 amino acids. The CDR3 nucleotides are TGTGCCTGGAGTGTAGGCAGGGGGACCGAGCCCCAGCATTTT. Protein: CAWSVGRGTEPQHF.

The J gene is TRBJ2-7, the V gene TRBV7-8, with a weak D call TRBD2 (6 bases). Trimming removed 1 base from V and 3 bases from J, with 10 bases in between. CDR1 is SGHVS and CDR2 is FQNEAQ in the germline V gene. This CDR3 is 14 amino acids long. The CDR3 region has the DNA TGTGCCAGCAGCTTAGGGGTTAGCGGCTACGAGCAGTACTTC. This codes for CASSLGVSGYEQYF.

This sequence joins TRBV6-5 and TRBJ1-2, with a tentative D call TRBD1 (5 bases). This CDR3 comprises 16 residues. Between the trimmed V and J ends, which lost 2 bases and 0 bases, there was a span of 13 bases. Germline-derived CDR1 and CDR2 are MNHEY and SVGAGI. The CDR3 sequence: CASSYLGGSSNYGYTF. Written as DNA, the CDR3 is TGTGCCAGCAGTTACCTGGGGGGATCGTCTAACTATGGCTACACCTTC.